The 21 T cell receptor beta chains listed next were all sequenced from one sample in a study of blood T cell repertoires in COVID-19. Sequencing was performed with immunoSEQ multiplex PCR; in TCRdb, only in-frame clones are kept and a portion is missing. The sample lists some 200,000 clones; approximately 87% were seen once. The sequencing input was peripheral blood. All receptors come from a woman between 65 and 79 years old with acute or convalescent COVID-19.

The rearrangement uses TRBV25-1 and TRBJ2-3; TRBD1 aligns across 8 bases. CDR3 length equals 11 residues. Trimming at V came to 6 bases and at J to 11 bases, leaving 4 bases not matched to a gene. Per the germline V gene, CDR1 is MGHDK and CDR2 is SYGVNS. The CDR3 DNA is TGTGCCAGCAGAGAGACAGGGGTGCAGTATTTT. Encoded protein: CASRETGVQYF.

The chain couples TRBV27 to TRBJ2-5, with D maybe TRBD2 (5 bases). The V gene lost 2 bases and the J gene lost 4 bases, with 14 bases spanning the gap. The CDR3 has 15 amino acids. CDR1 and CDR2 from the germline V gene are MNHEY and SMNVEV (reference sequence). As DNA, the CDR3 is TGTGCCAGCAGTTTAAGCGGACCCCATGGAGAGACCCAGTACTTC. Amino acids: CASSLSGPHGETQYF.

The CDR3 DNA follows: TGTGCCAGCAGCGTCGATCCGGGGACAGGGTCCTACAATGAGCAGTTCTTC. This codes for CASSVDPGTGSYNEQFF. The chain joins TRBV9 to TRBJ2-1, with TRBD1 identical over 9 bases. Germline V gene data show CDR1 as SGDLS and CDR2 as YYNGEE. This CDR3 is 17 amino acids long. V lost 2 bases to trimming and J lost 1 base; unmatched junction nucleotides: 7.

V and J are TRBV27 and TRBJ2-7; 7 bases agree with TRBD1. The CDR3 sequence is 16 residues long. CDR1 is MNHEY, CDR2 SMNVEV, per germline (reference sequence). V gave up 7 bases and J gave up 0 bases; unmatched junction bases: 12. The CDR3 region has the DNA TGTGCCAGCAAAATGAAGGCTTGGGACAGCTCCTACGAGCAGTACTTC. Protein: CASKMKAWDSSYEQYF.

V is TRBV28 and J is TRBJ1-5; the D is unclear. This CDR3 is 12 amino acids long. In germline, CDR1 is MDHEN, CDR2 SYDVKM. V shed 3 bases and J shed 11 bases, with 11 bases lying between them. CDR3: CASSLGGKAQHF. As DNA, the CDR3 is TGTGCCAGCAGTTTGGGCGGGAAAGCCCAGCATTTT.

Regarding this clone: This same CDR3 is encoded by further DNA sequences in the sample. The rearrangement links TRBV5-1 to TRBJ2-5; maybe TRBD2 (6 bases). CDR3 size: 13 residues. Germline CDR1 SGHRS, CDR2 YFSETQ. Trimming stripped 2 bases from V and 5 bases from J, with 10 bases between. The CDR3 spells CASSLGSGETQYF. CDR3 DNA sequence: TGCGCCAGCAGCTTAGGAAGCGGGGAGACCCAGTACTTC.

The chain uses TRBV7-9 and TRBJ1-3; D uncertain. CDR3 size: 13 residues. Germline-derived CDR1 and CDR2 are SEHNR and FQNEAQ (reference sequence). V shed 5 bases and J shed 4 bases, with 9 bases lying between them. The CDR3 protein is CASSPTGGNTIYF. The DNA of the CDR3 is TGTGCCAGCAGCCCGACGGGGGGAAACACCATATATTTT.

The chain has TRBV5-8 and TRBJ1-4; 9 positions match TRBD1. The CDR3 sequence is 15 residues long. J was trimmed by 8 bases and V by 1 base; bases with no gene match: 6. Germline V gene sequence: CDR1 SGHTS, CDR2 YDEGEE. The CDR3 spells CASSLSGQGFEKLFF. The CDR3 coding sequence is TGTGCCAGCAGCTTGAGTGGACAGGGGTTCGAAAAACTGTTTTTT.

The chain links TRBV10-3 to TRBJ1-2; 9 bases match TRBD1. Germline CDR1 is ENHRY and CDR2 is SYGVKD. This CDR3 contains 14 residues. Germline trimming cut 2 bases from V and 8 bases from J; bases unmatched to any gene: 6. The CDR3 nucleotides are TGTGCCATCAGTGAGACGGACAGGGGTGGAGGCTACACCTTC. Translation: CAISETDRGGGYTF.

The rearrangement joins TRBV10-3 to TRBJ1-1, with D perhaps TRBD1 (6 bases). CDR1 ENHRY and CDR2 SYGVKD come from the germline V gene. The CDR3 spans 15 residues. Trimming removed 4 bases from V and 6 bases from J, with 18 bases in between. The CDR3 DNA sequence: TGTGCCATCAGTGGACCCGAAGGGGGGGATGCTGAAGCTTTCTTT. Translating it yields CAISGPEGGDAEAFF.

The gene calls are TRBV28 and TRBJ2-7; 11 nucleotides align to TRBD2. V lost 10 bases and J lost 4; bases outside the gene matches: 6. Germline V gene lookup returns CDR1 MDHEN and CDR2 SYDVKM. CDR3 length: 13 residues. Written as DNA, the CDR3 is TGTGCCACCTTGACTAGCGGGACTTACGAGCAGTACTTC. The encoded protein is CATLTSGTYEQYF.

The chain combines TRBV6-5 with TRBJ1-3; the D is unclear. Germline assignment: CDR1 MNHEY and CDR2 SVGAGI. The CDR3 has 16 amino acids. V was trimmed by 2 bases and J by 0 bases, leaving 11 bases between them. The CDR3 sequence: CASSYPRGDSGNTIYF. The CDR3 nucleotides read TGTGCCAGCAGTTACCCACGGGGAGACTCTGGAAACACCATATATTTT.

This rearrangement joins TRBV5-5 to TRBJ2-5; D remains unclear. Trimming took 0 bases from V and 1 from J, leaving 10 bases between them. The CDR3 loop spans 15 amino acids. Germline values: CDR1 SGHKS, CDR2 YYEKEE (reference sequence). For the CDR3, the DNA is TGTGCCAGCAGCTTGGGGCTAGGCCTCCAAGAGACCCAGTACTTC. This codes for CASSLGLGLQETQYF. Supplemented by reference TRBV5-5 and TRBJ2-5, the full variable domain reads DAGVTQSPTHLIKTRGQQVTLRCSPISGHKSVSWYQQVLGQGPQFIFQYYEKEERGRGNFPDRFSARQFPNYSSELNVNALLLGDSALYLCASSLGLGLQETQYFGPGTRLLVL.

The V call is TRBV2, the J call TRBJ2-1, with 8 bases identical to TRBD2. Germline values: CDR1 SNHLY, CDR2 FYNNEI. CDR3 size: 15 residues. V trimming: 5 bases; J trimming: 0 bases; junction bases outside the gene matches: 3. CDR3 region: CASSIAGSSYNEQFF. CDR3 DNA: TGTGCCAGCAGTATAGCGGGGAGCTCCTACAATGAGCAGTTCTTC.

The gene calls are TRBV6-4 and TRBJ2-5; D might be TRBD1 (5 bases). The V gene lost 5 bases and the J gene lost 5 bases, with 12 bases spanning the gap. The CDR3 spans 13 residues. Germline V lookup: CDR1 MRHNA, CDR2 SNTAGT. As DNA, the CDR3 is TGTGCCAGCAGTTCTGGGGCGGCGGAGACCCAGTACTTC. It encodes CASSSGAAETQYF.

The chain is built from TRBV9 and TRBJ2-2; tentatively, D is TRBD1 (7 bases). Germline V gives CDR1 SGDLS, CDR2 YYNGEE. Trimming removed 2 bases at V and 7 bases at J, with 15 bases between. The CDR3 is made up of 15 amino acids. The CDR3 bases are TGTGCCAGCAGCGTCAGGGGGGCATATGGCGGGGAGCTGTTTTTT. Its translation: CASSVRGAYGGELFF.

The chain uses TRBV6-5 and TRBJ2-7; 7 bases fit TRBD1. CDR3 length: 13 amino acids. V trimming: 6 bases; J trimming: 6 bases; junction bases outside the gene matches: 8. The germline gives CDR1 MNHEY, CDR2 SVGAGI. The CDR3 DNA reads TGTGCCAGCAGGGGGACAGTCCTCTTCGAGCAGTACTTC. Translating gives CASRGTVLFEQYF.

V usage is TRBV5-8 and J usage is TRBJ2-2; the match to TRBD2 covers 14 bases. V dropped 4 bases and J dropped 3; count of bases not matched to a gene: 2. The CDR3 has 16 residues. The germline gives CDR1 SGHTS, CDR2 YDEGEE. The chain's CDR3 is CASSLGLAGDTGELFF. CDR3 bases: TGTGCCAGCAGCCTGGGACTAGCGGGAGACACCGGGGAGCTGTTTTTT. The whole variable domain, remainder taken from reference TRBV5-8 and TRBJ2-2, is EAGVTQSPTHLIKTRGQQATLRCSPISGHTSVYWYQQALGLGLQFLLWYDEGEERNRGNFPPRFSGRQFPNYSSELNVNALELEDSALYLCASSLGLAGDTGELFFGEGSRLTVL.

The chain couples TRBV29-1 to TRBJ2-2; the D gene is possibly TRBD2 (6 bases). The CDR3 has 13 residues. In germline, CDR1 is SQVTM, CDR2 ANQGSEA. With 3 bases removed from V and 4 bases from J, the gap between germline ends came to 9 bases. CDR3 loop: CSVDLAATGELFF. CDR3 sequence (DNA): TGCAGCGTTGACTTAGCGGCCACCGGGGAGCTGTTTTTT.

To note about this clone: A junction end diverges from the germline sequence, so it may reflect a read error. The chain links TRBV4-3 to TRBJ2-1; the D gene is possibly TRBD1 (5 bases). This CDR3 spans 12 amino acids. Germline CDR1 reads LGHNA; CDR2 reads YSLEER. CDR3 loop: CAGSQGPGEQFF. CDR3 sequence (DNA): TGCGCCGGCAGCCAGGGCCCCGGAGAGCAGTTCTTC.

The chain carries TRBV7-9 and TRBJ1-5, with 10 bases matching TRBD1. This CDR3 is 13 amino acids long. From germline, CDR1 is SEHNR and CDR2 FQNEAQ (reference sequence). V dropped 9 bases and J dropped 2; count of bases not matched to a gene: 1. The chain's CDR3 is CASGTGGNQPQHF. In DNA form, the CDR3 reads TGTGCCAGTGGGACAGGGGGCAATCAGCCCCAGCATTTT.